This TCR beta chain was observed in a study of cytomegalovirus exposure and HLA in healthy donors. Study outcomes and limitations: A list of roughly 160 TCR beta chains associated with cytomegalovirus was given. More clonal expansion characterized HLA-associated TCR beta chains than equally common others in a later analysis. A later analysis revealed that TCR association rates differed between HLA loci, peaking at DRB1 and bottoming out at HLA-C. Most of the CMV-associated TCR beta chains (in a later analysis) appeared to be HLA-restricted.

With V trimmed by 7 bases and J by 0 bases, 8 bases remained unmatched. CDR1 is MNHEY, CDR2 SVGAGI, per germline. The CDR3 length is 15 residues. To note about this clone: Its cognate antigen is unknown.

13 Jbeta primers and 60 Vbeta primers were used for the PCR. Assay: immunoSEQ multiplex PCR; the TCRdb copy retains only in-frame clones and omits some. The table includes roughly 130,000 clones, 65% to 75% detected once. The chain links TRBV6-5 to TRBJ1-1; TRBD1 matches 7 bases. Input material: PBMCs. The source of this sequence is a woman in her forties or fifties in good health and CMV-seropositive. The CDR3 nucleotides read TGTGCCAGCACCCCTCGCAGGGGGATGAACACTGAAGCTTTCTTT. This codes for CASTPRRGMNTEAFF.